What follows is one TCR beta chain and its context. Which antigen it targets is not known. Base qualities were left out, and no much larger clone turns up one base away. This sample stems from a study of CD8 T cells in Susac syndrome (dated by TCRdb to the late 2010s). For context, the study as a whole: Of the Susac syndrome patients who were sequenced, eight were in clinical remission while six had clinically active disease. Whether CD8+ T cell activation and differentiation in Susac syndrome was antigen driven was tested using repertoire sequencing. CD8+ T cell repertoire clonality was compared between fewer than 13 healthy donors, about 14 Susac syndrome patients and 15 or so multiple sclerosis patients. At blood withdrawal, Susac syndrome patients were either therapy-naive, taking corticosteroids (in some cases with IVIg as well), or taking IVIg alone. Points the paper makes about the study in general: The TCR sequencing and HLA analysis was acknowledged to have included a relatively small number of individuals. Around 16 and five Susac-specific public clones were found in the total CD8+ and CD8+ TEMRA repertoires, respectively. Susac syndrome CD8+ repertoires showed clonal expansion, highest in CD8+ TEMRA cells and greater in clinically active than remitting patients.

RNA was extracted with the RNeasy kit and about 0.5 to 1 ug was reverse transcribed using random hexamers. TCR beta CDR3 regions were amplified with the immunoSEQ multiplex PCR assay covering 54 Vbeta and 13 Jbeta segments. PCR amplification bias was corrected using a synthetic template baseline for primer optimization and computational correction. On the authors' methods: Reads were assigned to V, D and J genes according to IMGT and analyzed in immunoSEQ Analyzer, with only productive sequences retained. Clonality was computed as one minus Shannon entropy normalized by log2 of the number of productive unique sequences. For each patient and control, public and private clones were evaluated within the 100 most prevalent clones. Susac-specific clones were defined as absent from healthy and MS cohorts, over a thousand published viral clones and other ImmuneACCESS disease sequences. Using fastp at Q25 and MiXCR, TCRdb reprocessed the public reads and kept productive beta chains. Entries are consolidated by CDR3 protein sequence, retaining the most common genes and DNA. The V and J calls were determined by TCRdb, not by the authors. A total of 95,000 to 150,000 distinct CDR3 sequences appear in this sample, 85% to 95% of them only once. Together, the top ten hold around 0.28% of the sample.

V is shortened by 6 bases, J by 9 bases, and the region joining them spans 21 bases. The germline V gene specifies MNHNS as CDR1 and SASEGT as CDR2. The CDR3 runs 16 amino acids, cysteine and phenylalanine included. Only the CDR3 portion is preserved as DNA: 48 bases, with reading frame beginning at the first base. Peripheral blood CD8+ and CD4+ T cells from healthy donors, Susac syndrome patients and multiple sclerosis patients were profiled by high-throughput TCR beta sequencing. The Susac syndrome patients fulfilled recently defined diagnostic criteria for definite or probable disease. Bulk CD8+ and CD4+ T cells were purified by magnetic negative isolation, while CD8+ TEMRA cells were enriched using FACS. Blood was collected in EDTA tubes and processed within 24 hours, with PBMCs isolated through density gradient centrifugation. PBMCs intended for TCR sequencing were frozen in liquid nitrogen and were later thawed in a 37 degrees C water bath. The sorted or isolated CD4+, CD8+ and CD8+ TEMRA cells reached a purity of at least 90%.

This sequence originates from a human donor with Susac syndrome. The V and J segments used are TRBV6-1 and TRBJ1-6, with TRBD1 as a weak D call on 5 bases. The sequenced material came from CD8+ T cells from PBMCs. The CDR3 is CASRPEGHGRGSPLHF. The sequenced DNA: TGTGCCAGCAGACCAGAGGGGCATGGGCGGGGTTCACCCCTCCACTTT.